This T cell receptor (beta chain) was captured by sequencing in a study of lymphopenia after photon versus proton radiotherapy. The study's findings and limits: Relative stability marked proton patients; photon patients lost diversity and naive cells.

Generated by immunoSEQ multiplex PCR, the TCRdb table keeps only in-frame clones and is missing some. Counted here are around 150,000 clones, around 85% occurring once; the ten biggest clones make up about 4.7%. With respect to this clone: Its antigen is not known.

Germline V gene sequence: CDR1 MNHNY, CDR2 SVGAGI (reference sequence). Deletions cut 4 bases from V and 3 bases from J, with 16 bases between. The CDR3 has 15 residues. The clonotype originates from a man aged 45-65 years with gastric cancer. The gene calls are TRBV6-6 and TRBJ2-7; D tentatively reads TRBD1 or TRBD2 (5 bases each). Sequences were derived from peripheral blood, sampled from a patient treated with photon-based radiotherapy. CDR3 DNA sequence: TGTGCCAGCAGTTTCCTCCGGGACCCCGGCTACGAGCAGTACTTC. The encoded protein is CASSFLRDPGYEQYF.